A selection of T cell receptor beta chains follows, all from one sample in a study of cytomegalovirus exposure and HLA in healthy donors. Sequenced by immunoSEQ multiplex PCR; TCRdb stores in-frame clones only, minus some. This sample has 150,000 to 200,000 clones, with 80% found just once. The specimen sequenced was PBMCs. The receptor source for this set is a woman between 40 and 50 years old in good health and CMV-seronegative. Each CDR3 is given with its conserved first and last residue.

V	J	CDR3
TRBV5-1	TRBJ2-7	CASSFWTGSDEQYF
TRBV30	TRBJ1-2	CALPTGRVDAGYTF
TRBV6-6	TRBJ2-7	CASSYPDRGDYEQYF
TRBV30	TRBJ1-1	CAWDTTGYTEAFF
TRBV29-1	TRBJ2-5	CSVAIAGVSETQYF
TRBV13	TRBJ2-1	CASSLWKVAEQFF
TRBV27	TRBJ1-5	CASSLAGGRQPQHF
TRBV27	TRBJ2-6	CASSLSGTGGANVLTF
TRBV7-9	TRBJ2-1	CASTRGVGNVNEQFF
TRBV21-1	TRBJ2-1	CASSLPGGYNEQFF
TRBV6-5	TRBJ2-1	CAVKSGNEQFF
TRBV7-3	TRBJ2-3	CASSRQGARGSDTQYF
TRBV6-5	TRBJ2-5	CASRLRGGETQYF
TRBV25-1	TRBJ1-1	CASSEGLGRGLNTEAFF
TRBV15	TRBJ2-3	CATSRDLGQGTDTQYF
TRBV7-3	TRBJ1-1	CASSLMRTDMNTEAFF
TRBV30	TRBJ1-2	CALLAGLYGYTF
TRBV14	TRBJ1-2	CASSQHPPTGEGYTF
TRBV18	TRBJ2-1	CASSPFGGYSYNEQFF
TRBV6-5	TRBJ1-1	CATRGLHTEAFF
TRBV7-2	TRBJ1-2	CASSLGAPNGYTF
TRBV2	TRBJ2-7	CASSLGGLHYEQYF